Below are 10 T cell receptor beta chains sequenced from a single sample in a study of blood T cell repertoires in COVID-19. The data were produced by immunoSEQ multiplex PCR, yet TCRdb's version contains in-frame clones alone and is incomplete. The sample has around 200,000 clones; roughly nine tenths are singletons. The specimen sequenced was PBMCs or T cells enriched from blood (not recorded which). The receptor source for this set is a woman aged 45-60 years in a cohort exposed to, infected with or recovered from COVID-19 (not recorded which).

This clone showed up just once. The chain is built from TRBV9 and TRBJ2-7; 10 nucleotides align to TRBD2. This CDR3 comprises 16 residues. V dropped 4 bases and J dropped 1; count of bases not matched to a gene: 8. Germline V gives CDR1 SGDLS, CDR2 YYNGEE. CDR3: CASSPQVAGGSYEQYF. As DNA, the CDR3 is TGTGCCAGCAGCCCCCAGGTAGCGGGGGGATCCTACGAGCAGTACTTC.

This chain's CDR3 is CAWRKEDQPQHF. The CDR3 DNA reads as TGTGCCTGGAGAAAGGAGGACCAGCCCCAGCATTTT. The chain has TRBV30 and TRBJ1-5; no firm D call. Trimming removed 3 bases at V and 7 bases at J, with 10 bases between. This CDR3 is built from 12 residues. In germline, CDR1 is GTSNPN, CDR2 SVGIG (reference sequence).

The rearrangement uses TRBV2 and TRBJ1-1, with a tentative D call TRBD1 (5 bases). With 8 bases removed from V and 5 bases from J, the gap between germline ends came to 15 bases. CDR1 is SNHLY, CDR2 FYNNEI, per germline. The CDR3 runs 13 residues. The CDR3 is CASQGSVVTEAFF. The CDR3 DNA reads TGTGCCAGCCAGGGTTCGGTTGTTACTGAAGCTTTCTTT.

The chain links TRBV7-2 to TRBJ1-5; D gene ambiguous. Germline CDR1 reads SGHTA; CDR2 reads FQGNSA. V lost 1 base, J lost 3 bases, and 7 bases lay in between. The CDR3 length is 14 residues. DNA of the CDR3: TGTGCCAGCAGCTTAGAGCCGGTCAATCAGCCCCAGCATTTT. As protein: CASSLEPVNQPQHF.

V gene TRBV4-2 combines with J gene TRBJ1-4; D may be TRBD1 (5 bases). The V and J ends lost 6 bases and 8 bases respectively, with 19 bases between them. CDR3 length: 15 amino acids. The V gene's germline CDR1 is LGHNA and CDR2 YNFKEQ. The CDR3 DNA follows: TGTGCCAGCAGACCTTCGACAGATTTGCGAGAAAAACTGTTTTTT. The encoded protein is CASRPSTDLREKLFF.

The chain joins TRBV9 to TRBJ2-2; 7 nucleotides match TRBD1. The trim removed 4 bases at V and 1 base at J, leaving 4 bases unmatched. Germline V CDR1 and CDR2: SGDLS, YYNGEE. The CDR3 is made up of 15 amino acids. DNA of the CDR3: TGTGCCAGCAGCTCGCGACAGGGGAACACCGGGGAGCTGTTTTTT. This encodes CASSSRQGNTGELFF.

V usage is TRBV19 and J usage is TRBJ2-1, with TRBD2 matching 10 bases. The CDR3 is made up of 14 amino acids. The germline V gene encodes CDR1 LNHDA and CDR2 SQIVND (reference sequence). V trimming: 7 bases; J trimming: 5 bases; junction bases outside the gene matches: 5. Here the CDR3 DNA reads TGTGCCAGTACGGCTAGCGGGGGAAACAATGAGCAGTTCTTC. Translation gives CASTASGGNNEQFF.

This clone has just a few counts. This rearrangement joins TRBV7-9 to TRBJ1-6; 12 positions match TRBD1. The CDR3 length is 16 residues. With V trimmed by 5 bases and J by 7 bases, 6 bases remained unmatched. CDR1 and CDR2 from the germline V gene are SEHNR and FQNEAQ (reference sequence). CDR3 sequence reads: CASSPGQGAGNSPLHF. The CDR3 DNA follows: TGTGCCAGCAGCCCGGGACAGGGGGCAGGCAATTCACCCCTCCACTTT. The variable domain in full, with the rest retrieved from reference TRBV7-9 and TRBJ1-6, is DTGVSQNPRHKITKRGQNVTFRCDPISEHNRLYWYRQTLGQGPEFLTYFQNEAQLEKSRLLSDRFSAERPKGSFSTLEIQRTEQGDSAMYLCASSPGQGAGNSPLHFGNGTRLTVT.

The chain combines TRBV4-2 with TRBJ2-3, with D maybe TRBD2 (7 bases). CDR1 is LGHNA and CDR2 is YNFKEQ in the germline V gene. The CDR3 is 16 amino acids. V dropped 0 bases and J dropped 5 bases, with 15 bases sitting between them. The CDR3 protein is CASSQDNAGAGDTQYF. CDR3 in DNA: TGTGCCAGCAGCCAAGACAATGCGGGGGCGGGAGATACGCAGTATTTT.

The rearrangement uses TRBV3-1 (or the pseudogene TRBV3-2) and TRBJ2-5, with D hard to call. The germline CDR1 and CDR2 sequences are LGHDT and YNNKEL (reference sequence). V lost 1 base to trimming and J lost 5 bases, with 8 bases between them. The CDR3 is made up of 13 amino acids. The CDR3 DNA reads as TGTGCCAGCAGCCAAGGTTGGCAGGAGACCCAGTACTTC. This encodes CASSQGWQETQYF.